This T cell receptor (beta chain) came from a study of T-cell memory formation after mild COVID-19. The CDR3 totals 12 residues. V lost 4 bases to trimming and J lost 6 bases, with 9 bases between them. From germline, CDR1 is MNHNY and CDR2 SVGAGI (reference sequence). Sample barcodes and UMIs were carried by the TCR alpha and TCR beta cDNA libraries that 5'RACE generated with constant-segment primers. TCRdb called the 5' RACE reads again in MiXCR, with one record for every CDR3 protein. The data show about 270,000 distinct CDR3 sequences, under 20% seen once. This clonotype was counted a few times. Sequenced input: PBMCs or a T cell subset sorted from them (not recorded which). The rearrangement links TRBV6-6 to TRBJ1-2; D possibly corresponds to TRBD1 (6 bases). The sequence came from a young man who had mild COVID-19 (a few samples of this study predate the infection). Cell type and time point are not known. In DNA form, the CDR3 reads TGTGCCAGCAGTTTTCGGACAGATGGCTACACCTTC. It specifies CASSFRTDGYTF.